Sequencing of this T cell receptor beta chain was carried out in a study of blood T cell repertoires in COVID-19. V shed 6 bases, J shed 6 bases, and the junction held 7 bases outside the gene matches. This CDR3 contains 14 residues. Germline assignment: CDR1 MNHEY and CDR2 SVGAGI. TCRdb keeps only in-frame clones here, not all; method: immunoSEQ multiplex PCR. The sample yields some 66,000 clones, about 91% seen once. V is TRBV6-5 and J is TRBJ2-1; TRBD1 matches at 8 bases. The sequencing input was peripheral blood. The source of this sequence is a human donor in a cohort sampled during active COVID-19. Here the CDR3 DNA reads TGTGCCAGCAGACATCAGGGGGCATTCAATGAGCAGTTCTTC. Its translation: CASRHQGAFNEQFF.